One T cell receptor (beta chain) is described in this entry. What it binds is unknown. This entry is derived from a study of cytomegalovirus exposure and HLA in healthy donors. Whole-study context: The approximately 670 first-cohort repertoires shared a platform with the approximately 130 validation repertoires, as reported in a later analysis. Study-wide results and caveats: According to reports, the classifier identified cytomegalovirus status with high specificity and sensitivity. The TCR clusters that emerged in the first cohort tended, a later analysis found, to co-occur in the approximately 120 validation repertoires.

The repertoire was sequenced with immunoSEQ multiplex PCR; TCRdb's copy has only in-frame clones and lacks some. The table includes 180,000 or so clones, approximately 89% detected once. With 0 bases clipped from V and 5 bases from J, the junction kept 4 bases outside the gene matches. The CDR3 length is 15 residues. Germline CDR1 SGHDT, CDR2 YYEEEE. V gene TRBV5-6 combines with J gene TRBJ2-7; TRBD2 agrees at 11 bases. The origin of this receptor is a man in his thirties or forties in good health and CMV-seropositive. Material for sequencing was PBMCs. The CDR3 here is CASSLELAGEDEQYF. In nucleotides, the CDR3 is TGTGCCAGCAGCTTGGAACTAGCGGGAGAGGACGAGCAGTACTTC.